A selection of T cell receptor beta chains follows, all from one sample in a study of blood T cell repertoires in COVID-19. Data came from immunoSEQ multiplex PCR; TCRdb stores just in-frame clones and leaves some out. The data show 130,000 or so clones, 84% seen once. Sequenced sample: peripheral blood. These receptors were obtained from a man aged 60-69 years with acute or convalescent COVID-19. The CDR3 runs from the conserved cysteine through the conserved F or W.

TRBV30	CAWSVGQGNQPQHF
TRBV7-9	CASSLVPPEEKLFF
TRBV5-1	CASSSTGNLEKLFF
TRBV5-4	CASSEAGWVGTEAFF
TRBV30	CAWSRTNLGYTGELFF
TRBV19	CASSIDPAGEVRRGQETQYF
TRBV19	CASSIGAGTGNQPQHF
TRBV6-6	CASSRRDRATLSGANVLTF
TRBV3-1/TRBV3-2	CASSQGLAGASNEQFF
TRBV24-1	CATQGAYYNEQFF
TRBV3-1/TRBV3-2	CASSQEGTEDSPLHF
TRBV5-4	CASSSGTGGYEQYF
TRBV5-1	CASTASVSGTDTQYF